This T cell receptor beta chain was found in a study of tissue T cells after allogeneic stem cell transplantation. Study-wide results and caveats: Few T cell clones were shared across patients, but motif clusters showed tissue-specific shared signatures. Tissue-detected TCR repertoire was only partly captured by blood and spleen T cells.

The time point was: mouse harvest day 7 after allogeneic transplant. The graft held 10^6 splenic CD5+ T cells and 10^7 T-cell-depleted bone marrow cells. Mice had MHC-mismatched B6 into BALB/c GVHD, sampled day 7 or 14. Note on this clone: Antigen unknown. Mouse gene names apply. The sequence runs out 1 residue before the end of the CDR3; the remainder is reconstructed from the germline J gene.

Sequencing of TCRbeta CDR3 at survey depth gave sequences and template counts. The data were produced by immunoSEQ multiplex PCR, yet TCRdb's version contains in-frame clones alone and is incomplete. Found here are thousands of clones, 40% to 55% of them singletons; the top ten hold over 3%. Germline V gives CDR1 NSQYPW, CDR2 LRSPGD (reference sequence). The CDR3 totals 15 residues. J gave up 0 bases and V 4 bases, and 2 bases lay outside the gene matches. This clonotype originated in a female BALB/c mouse given C57BL/6 T cells with graft-versus-host disease after an allogeneic hematopoietic cell transplant. Source material: gut tissue. This chain links TRBV1 with TRBJ2-2; 7 nucleotides align to TRBD1. CDR3 protein: CTCSVGQANTGQLYF. Partial CDR3 DNA: TGCACCTGCAGTGTAGGACAGGCAAACACCGGGCAGCTCTAC. The variable domain in full, with the rest retrieved from reference TRBV1 and TRBJ2-2, is VTLLEQNPRWRLVPRGQAVNLRCILKNSQYPWMSWYQQDLQKQLQWLFTLRSPGDKEVKSLPGADYLATRVTDTELRLQVANMSQGRTLYCTCSVGQANTGQLYFGEGSKLTVL.